The T cell receptor beta chain described here comes from a study of blood T cell repertoires in COVID-19 (dated by TCRdb to the early 2020s). About the study as a whole: Samples from collaborators originated in the United States, Italy and Spain and spanned both the acute and convalescent phases of COVID-19. The prospective study material was composed of cDNA or gDNA derived from T cells, B-cell-depleted T cells, or PBMCs. Subjects who had been exposed to COVID-19, were actively infected with it, or had recovered from it provided the deeply sampled blood TCRbeta repertoires that made up the dataset. The repertoires were released in a freely available public database meant as a resource for research on the immune response to SARS-CoV-2. The samples were drawn from two sources: the first 160 participants of the ongoing ImmuneRACE study, and fewer than 1,500 subjects contributed by 6 global collaborators. Sample metadata almost always included a de-identified subject ID, COVID-19 status, age in years and sex. Where available, HLA class I and class II types were obtained from metadata supplied by the sample provider rather than from assay-based typing. Paper-wide results and their limitations: The quantity of clinical and demographic metadata differed by source and by participant and was supplied without curation.

The immunoSEQ Assay, a bias-controlled multiplex PCR, was used to amplify TCRbeta CDR3 regions from genomic DNA. The authors' analysis ran thus. The number of nucleated cells in each sample was estimated by amplification of reference gene primers within the assay. To quantify the absolute abundance of each unique TCRbeta CDR3 rearrangement, sequence reads were collapsed and filtered. For each sample, productive Simpson clonality was calculated as the square root of Simpson's diversity index over productive rearrangements. TCRdb limited this immuneACCESS table to in-frame rearrangements with V and J called. A share of clones is missing; checked studies link under half to unresolved V genes, and the rest is unexplained. That table furnishes V, J and clone size, whereas the DNA furnished D and trimming. The sample contains tens of thousands of clones, 65% to 85% of them found a single time. Together, the top ten hold more than 2% of the sample.

Collaborating institutions collected whole blood in K2EDTA tubes following their own protocols. For TCRbeta analysis, collaborators shipped samples as frozen whole blood, isolated PBMCs, or DNA extracted from either of those sample types. Remarks on this clone: The specificity of this receptor is unknown. Base qualities are not at hand, and no much larger clone is one base apart.

Inclusive of the bounding cysteine and phenylalanine, the CDR3 is 15 residues long. Only the CDR3 DNA stays, 45 bases, in frame from base 1. V has 5 bases trimmed and J has 4 bases trimmed; junction bases matching no gene number 6. The germline V gene (reference sequence) specifies LNHDA as CDR1 and SQIVND as CDR2. The clonotype comes from a man aged 80 or over with active or convalescent COVID-19. The sample taken for sequencing was peripheral blood. This receptor chain uses TRBV19 and TRBJ2-2; a stretch of 8 junction bases matches TRBD1. The nucleotides are TGTGCCAGTAGTGCTGGACAGGGTAGCACCGGGGAGCTGTTTTTT. Its protein reads: CASSAGQGSTGELFF.